What follows are 13 T cell receptor beta chains derived from one specimen sequenced in a study of T cell responses to AZD1222 COVID-19 vaccine. TCRdb keeps only in-frame clones here, not all; method: immunoSEQ multiplex PCR. There are 80,000 to 130,000 clones in the sample; 85% to 90% occur only once, and approximately 15% lies in the top ten. The specimen was peripheral blood, collected on day 0 of AZD1222 vaccination. Receptor source: an adult in good health.

The rearrangement links TRBV19 to TRBJ2-1, with 10 bases identical to TRBD2. The germline V gene encodes CDR1 LNHDA and CDR2 SQIVND (reference sequence). V gave up 5 bases and J gave up 9 bases; unmatched junction bases: 10. The CDR3 spans 15 residues. CDR3 residues: CASSSLSGRAFEQFF. CDR3 DNA sequence: TGTGCCAGTAGTTCGCTAAGCGGGAGGGCCTTTGAGCAGTTCTTC.

This clone turned up a few times. The rearrangement uses TRBV7-3 and TRBJ2-6, with D tentatively TRBD1 (6 bases). There are 15 residues in the CDR3. Germline V lookup: CDR1 SGHTA, CDR2 FQGTGA. The germline V and J ends were trimmed by 5 bases and 1 base, with 9 bases remaining between them. The CDR3 DNA is TGTGCCAGCAGCGCAACAGGGTCTGGGGCCAACGTCCTGACTTTC. This sequence encodes CASSATGSGANVLTF.

V usage is TRBV3-1 (or the pseudogene TRBV3-2) and J usage is TRBJ1-2, with D hard to call. CDR3 size: 14 residues. In germline, CDR1 is LGHDT, CDR2 YNNKEL (reference sequence). Trimming pared 0 bases from V and 8 bases from J, leaving 13 bases between. The CDR3 sequence: CASSQESFRKGYTF. In DNA form, the CDR3 reads TGTGCCAGCAGCCAAGAGTCGTTCCGGAAAGGCTACACCTTC.

This chain joins TRBV10-1 and TRBJ2-2; D might be TRBD1 (6 bases). Germline loops: CDR1 WNHNN, CDR2 SYGVQD (reference sequence). V shed 0 bases and J shed 5 bases, with 10 bases lying between them. CDR3 size: 15 residues. The CDR3 sequence: CASSESLTGTGELFF. The CDR3 DNA follows: TGCGCCAGCAGTGAGTCATTGACAGGAACCGGGGAGCTGTTTTTT.

J is TRBJ2-5 and V is TRBV5-1, with unresolved D. Germline V gene sequence: CDR1 SGHRS, CDR2 YFSETQ. This CDR3 has 15 residues. Trimming stripped 8 bases from V and 5 bases from J, with 22 bases between. CDR3 coding DNA: TGCGCCAGTTCTATCGCACCGGGTTCCGGGGAGACCCAGTACTTC. Translation gives CASSIAPGSGETQYF.

V is TRBV10-3 and J is TRBJ1-2; perhaps TRBD1 as D (6 bases). Germline loops: CDR1 ENHRY, CDR2 SYGVKD. V was trimmed by 2 bases and J by 4 bases, leaving 11 bases between them. The CDR3 loop spans 14 amino acids. CDR3 residues: CAISEQGLIYGYTF. The CDR3 DNA reads TGTGCCATCAGTGAGCAGGGGTTAATCTATGGCTACACCTTC.

The chain uses TRBV5-4 and TRBJ1-1; TRBD1 might be the D (5 bases). In germline, CDR1 is SGHNT, CDR2 YYREEE (reference sequence). Trimming shortened V by 0 bases and J by 11 bases, and 14 bases separated the two germline ends. The CDR3 spans 13 residues. In nucleotides, the CDR3 is TGTGCCAGCAGCTTGGGACTTTGGGGGAGTGCTTTCTTT. The encoded protein is CASSLGLWGSAFF.

For the CDR3, the DNA is TGTGCCAGCAGCTTAGTGGGGGAAAAACTGTTTTTT. The encoded protein is CASSLVGEKLFF. The chain recombines TRBV11-2 with TRBJ1-4, with D unresolved. Trimming shortened V by 1 base and J by 8 bases, and 5 bases separated the two germline ends. The CDR3 covers 12 residues. The germline CDR1 and CDR2 sequences are SGHAT and FQNNGV.

In its sample, this clone was seen once. This sequence joins TRBV6-1 and TRBJ1-1; 7 nucleotides line up with TRBD1. The CDR3 contains 16 residues. Germline V gene data show CDR1 as MNHNS and CDR2 as SASEGT. With V trimmed by 4 bases and J by 2 bases, 10 bases remained unmatched. This CDR3 is CASSGLRTGGNTEAFF. Here the CDR3 DNA reads TGTGCCAGCAGTGGACTTCGGACAGGCGGCAACACTGAAGCTTTCTTT.

The rearrangement joins TRBV3-1 (or the pseudogene TRBV3-2) to TRBJ2-1; D unclear. Germline V gives CDR1 LGHDT, CDR2 YNNKEL (reference sequence). The CDR3 runs 12 residues. V lost 3 bases to trimming and J lost 10 bases, with 10 bases between them. CDR3 amino acids: CASSHSTREQFF. The DNA for the CDR3 is TGTGCCAGCAGCCACTCTACAAGAGAGCAGTTCTTC.

This clone was seen only a few times. The J gene is TRBJ2-5, the V gene TRBV18; D is unclear. The germline V and J ends were trimmed by 5 bases and 0 bases, with 10 bases remaining between them. Germline CDR1 KGHSH, CDR2 LQKENI. The CDR3 runs to 14 residues. CDR3 protein: CASSSSLYQETQYF. Written as DNA, the CDR3 is TGTGCCAGCTCAAGTTCGTTGTACCAAGAGACCCAGTACTTC.

This chain joins TRBV18 and TRBJ1-1; perhaps TRBD1 as D (6 bases). The CDR3 spans 20 residues. V was clipped by 3 bases and J by 0 bases, with 26 bases between them. Per germline, CDR1 KGHSH and CDR2 LQKENI. In DNA form, the CDR3 reads TGTGCCAGCTCACCTCGTCGTCTTGGGGGGGGCCTAAGGTTGAACACTGAAGCTTTCTTT. Encoded protein: CASSPRRLGGGLRLNTEAFF. Filled out from reference TRBV18 and TRBJ1-1, the complete variable domain reads NAGVMQNPRHLVRRRGQEARLRCSPMKGHSHVYWYRQLPEEGLKFMVYLQKENIIDESGMPKERFSAEFPKEGPSILRIQQVVRGDSAAYFCASSPRRLGGGLRLNTEAFFGQGTRLTVV.

The V and J genes are TRBV4-1 and TRBJ1-5; D gene uncertain. V was clipped by 0 bases and J by 9 bases, with 15 bases between them. This CDR3 spans 15 amino acids. Germline CDR1 is MGHRA and CDR2 is YSYEKL. The CDR3 DNA reads as TGCGCCAGCAGCCAAGATACGGTCATACCATTGCCCCAGCATTTT. Protein product: CASSQDTVIPLPQHF.